This TCR beta chain is drawn from a study of shared clonotypes between healthy human individuals (dated by TCRdb to about 2020). Regarding the research as a whole: Three men and a couple of women, aged 18 to 49 years, made up the cohort. For each donor, CD4 naive and CD4 memory were each given three plates, CD8 naive was given two plates, and CD8 memory was given one plate. To estimate repertoire size and how much clonotypes are shared between individuals, the study performed deep sequencing of blood TCR repertoires from about five healthy adults. Different laboratories and diverse techniques were used to prepare libraries and sequence TCR repertoires, to increase sequencing depth and limit assay-specific biases. Leukapheresis yielded between about 0.85 and 10 billion PBMCs per donor.

Using the deep immunoSEQ assay, multiplex PCR amplified TCR CDR3 regions from genomic DNA. For each cell subset, the extracted genomic DNA was distributed evenly across all wells of several immunoSEQ 96-well plates, and each plate served as one replicate. For sorted subsets, roughly 200 ng of genomic DNA, equivalent to roughly 30,000 T cell genomes, went into each replicate PCR. Purified libraries were quantified with a Qubit 3.0 fluorometer, sized on a Bioanalyzer 2100, and re-quantified with the KAPA Library Quantification kit. Every immunoSEQ 96-well plate was sequenced on a dedicated single-read 150-cycle Illumina NextSeq 550 flow cell. Processing in the source paper ran as follows. Because only junctional sequences without quality scores were contained in the immunoSEQ output, filtering matching that applied to full-length reads could not be performed. To assign V/J genes and CDR3, sequences were annotated using PyIR, a Python wrapper for IgBLAST v1.9, with IMGT germline references. Reads with weak V/J assignments (E-value above 1e-6), missing CDR3, stop codons, out-of-frame junctions, or ambiguous translated residues were removed. V3J clonotypes were defined by identical inferred V gene, J gene, and CDR3 amino acid sequence. Percentage overlap between repertoires was computed as shared unique clonotypes divided by the size of the smaller repertoire. Three approaches were used to assess repertoire richness: RTK rarefaction, the Chao1 estimator, and Recon v2.1 estimates of unobserved clonotypes. For all TCRbeta clonotypes obtained by the gDNA method from four donors, generation probabilities were computed with OLGA. Drawn from immuneACCESS, this table holds only the in-frame rearrangements with V and J called that TCRdb kept. Clones are partly lost; checked studies trace under half to an unresolved V gene and leave the rest unexplained. V and J calls and clone size are copied from that table; D and trimming were computed from the DNA. Counted in this sample were about 2.1 million clones; around 93% of them appeared once. Of the sample, around 1.8% falls within the top ten clones.

On the study overall, not on this receptor specifically: Pairwise subsampling led to the expectation that sequencing depth would affect the degree of clonotype sharing among donors. Approximately 4.8% of naive CD4, 3.5% of naive CD8, around 2.3% of memory CD4, and approximately 0.4% of memory CD8 clonotypes were shared across a few donors. Sampling was restricted to blood, and TCR repertoires in tissue are likely to differ from TCR repertoires in blood. Higher generation probabilities were observed for clonotypes shared by all four sorted-subset donors than for non-shared clonotypes. Naive subsets generally had larger estimated clonotype richness than memory subsets. The genetic and exposure-history diversity represented was limited by the small number of donors. Even with the large sequencing depth, rarefaction of the sorted-subset datasets indicated that sequencing was incomplete.

Including the terminal cysteine and phenylalanine, the CDR3 comprises 14 residues. Only the CDR3 DNA is retained, 42 bases long and in frame from the first base. The germline V gene (reference sequence) gives CDR1 as MNHEY and CDR2 as SMNVEV. V is reduced by 0 bases and J by 10 bases, leaving a spacing of 10 bases between them. CD8 naive samples consisted of CD45RO-negative cells that were positively selected for CCR7, yielding a CD45RA+CCR7+ population without TemRA cells. The donors were healthy, HIV-negative adults who had no recently reported acute infections or vaccinations. Every donor was a Caucasian adult residing in Nashville, Tennessee, USA. After blood collection by leukapheresis, PBMCs were isolated using Ficoll-Histopaque density gradient centrifugation and then cryopreserved in the vapor phase of liquid nitrogen. Analytical flow cytometry was used to check the purity and quantity of each magnetically sorted T cell population. Each sorted fraction had its genomic DNA isolated and then quantified by UV absorbance on a Nanodrop 2000c.

This clone was counted once. Its cognate antigen has yet to be identified. Base qualities were left out, and no much larger clone turns up one base away. The material sequenced was naive CD8+ T cells from PBMCs. The cell subset or site tag for this specimen amounts to: CD45RA+CCR7+. The sequence derives from a young man in good health. Some clones in this sample may be carry-over from other donors' samples. The sequence links TRBV27 to TRBJ1-6; no D gene is confidently identified. The CDR3 sequence is CASSLSLEGSPLHF. The DNA reads as follows: TGTGCCAGCAGTTTATCCCTGGAGGGATCACCCCTCCACTTT.